Listed below are T cell receptor beta chains from one sample, sequenced in a study of shared clonotypes between healthy human individuals. TCRdb's copy holds only in-frame clones and misses some; the assay was immunoSEQ multiplex PCR. The sample has 1,400,000 or so clones, less than 99% seen once. The sequencing sample was made of naive CD4+ T cells sorted from blood. The source of these receptors is a man aged 25 to 45 in good health. Both conserved end residues are part of each CDR3. The order of the fields is V gene, J gene, D gene, clone size, CDR3 DNA, CDR3 protein. The D gene is left open where the match is weak. Clone size, where shown, is once, few, many, or a class for clones that have expanded.

>TRBV2|TRBJ1-1|NA|NA
TGTGCCAGCGTAAAGGGACTGAACACTGAAGCTTTCTTT
CASVKGLNTEAFF
>TRBV11-2|TRBJ2-2|NA|NA
TGTGCCAGCAGCACCCATCTTAAGCGTGTCGGGGAGCTGTTTTTT
CASSTHLKRVGELFF
>TRBV28|TRBJ1-5|NA|NA
TGTGCCAGCAGTTTTCGTAGTGGTCAGCCCCAGCATTTT
CASSFRSGQPQHF
>TRBV19|TRBJ2-6|NA|NA
TGTGCCAGTAGTACCCTCTCCCGCTCTGGGGCCAACGTCCTGACTTTC
CASSTLSRSGANVLTF
>TRBV5-1|TRBJ1-1|NA|NA
TGCGCCAGCAGCTTGGGACGGCTGAACACTGAAGCTTTCTTT
CASSLGRLNTEAFF
>TRBV30|TRBJ2-7|TRBD2|NA
TGTGCCTGGAGCCAAGCGGGGATCTCCTACGAGCAGTACTTC
CAWSQAGISYEQYF
>TRBV18|TRBJ2-7|TRBD2|once
TGTGCCAGCTCGCACCTGGGAGGGGAGGGCGAGCAGTACTTC
CASSHLGGEGEQYF
>TRBV18|TRBJ2-7|NA|NA
TGTGCCAGCTCACCTGGGCTAGGCAACGAGCAGTACTTC
CASSPGLGNEQYF
>TRBV29-1|TRBJ2-1|TRBD2|NA
TGCAGCGTTACGGGAGGGGGTACCTTCAATGAGCAGTTCTTC
CSVTGGGTFNEQFF
>TRBV28|TRBJ1-5|NA|NA
TGTGCCAGCAGTTTAAACAATCAGCCCCAGCATTTT
CASSLNNQPQHF
>TRBV11-2|TRBJ2-1|TRBD2|NA
TGTGCCAGCAGCAATAGCGGGAGGTCGGGCAATGAGCAGTTCTTC
CASSNSGRSGNEQFF